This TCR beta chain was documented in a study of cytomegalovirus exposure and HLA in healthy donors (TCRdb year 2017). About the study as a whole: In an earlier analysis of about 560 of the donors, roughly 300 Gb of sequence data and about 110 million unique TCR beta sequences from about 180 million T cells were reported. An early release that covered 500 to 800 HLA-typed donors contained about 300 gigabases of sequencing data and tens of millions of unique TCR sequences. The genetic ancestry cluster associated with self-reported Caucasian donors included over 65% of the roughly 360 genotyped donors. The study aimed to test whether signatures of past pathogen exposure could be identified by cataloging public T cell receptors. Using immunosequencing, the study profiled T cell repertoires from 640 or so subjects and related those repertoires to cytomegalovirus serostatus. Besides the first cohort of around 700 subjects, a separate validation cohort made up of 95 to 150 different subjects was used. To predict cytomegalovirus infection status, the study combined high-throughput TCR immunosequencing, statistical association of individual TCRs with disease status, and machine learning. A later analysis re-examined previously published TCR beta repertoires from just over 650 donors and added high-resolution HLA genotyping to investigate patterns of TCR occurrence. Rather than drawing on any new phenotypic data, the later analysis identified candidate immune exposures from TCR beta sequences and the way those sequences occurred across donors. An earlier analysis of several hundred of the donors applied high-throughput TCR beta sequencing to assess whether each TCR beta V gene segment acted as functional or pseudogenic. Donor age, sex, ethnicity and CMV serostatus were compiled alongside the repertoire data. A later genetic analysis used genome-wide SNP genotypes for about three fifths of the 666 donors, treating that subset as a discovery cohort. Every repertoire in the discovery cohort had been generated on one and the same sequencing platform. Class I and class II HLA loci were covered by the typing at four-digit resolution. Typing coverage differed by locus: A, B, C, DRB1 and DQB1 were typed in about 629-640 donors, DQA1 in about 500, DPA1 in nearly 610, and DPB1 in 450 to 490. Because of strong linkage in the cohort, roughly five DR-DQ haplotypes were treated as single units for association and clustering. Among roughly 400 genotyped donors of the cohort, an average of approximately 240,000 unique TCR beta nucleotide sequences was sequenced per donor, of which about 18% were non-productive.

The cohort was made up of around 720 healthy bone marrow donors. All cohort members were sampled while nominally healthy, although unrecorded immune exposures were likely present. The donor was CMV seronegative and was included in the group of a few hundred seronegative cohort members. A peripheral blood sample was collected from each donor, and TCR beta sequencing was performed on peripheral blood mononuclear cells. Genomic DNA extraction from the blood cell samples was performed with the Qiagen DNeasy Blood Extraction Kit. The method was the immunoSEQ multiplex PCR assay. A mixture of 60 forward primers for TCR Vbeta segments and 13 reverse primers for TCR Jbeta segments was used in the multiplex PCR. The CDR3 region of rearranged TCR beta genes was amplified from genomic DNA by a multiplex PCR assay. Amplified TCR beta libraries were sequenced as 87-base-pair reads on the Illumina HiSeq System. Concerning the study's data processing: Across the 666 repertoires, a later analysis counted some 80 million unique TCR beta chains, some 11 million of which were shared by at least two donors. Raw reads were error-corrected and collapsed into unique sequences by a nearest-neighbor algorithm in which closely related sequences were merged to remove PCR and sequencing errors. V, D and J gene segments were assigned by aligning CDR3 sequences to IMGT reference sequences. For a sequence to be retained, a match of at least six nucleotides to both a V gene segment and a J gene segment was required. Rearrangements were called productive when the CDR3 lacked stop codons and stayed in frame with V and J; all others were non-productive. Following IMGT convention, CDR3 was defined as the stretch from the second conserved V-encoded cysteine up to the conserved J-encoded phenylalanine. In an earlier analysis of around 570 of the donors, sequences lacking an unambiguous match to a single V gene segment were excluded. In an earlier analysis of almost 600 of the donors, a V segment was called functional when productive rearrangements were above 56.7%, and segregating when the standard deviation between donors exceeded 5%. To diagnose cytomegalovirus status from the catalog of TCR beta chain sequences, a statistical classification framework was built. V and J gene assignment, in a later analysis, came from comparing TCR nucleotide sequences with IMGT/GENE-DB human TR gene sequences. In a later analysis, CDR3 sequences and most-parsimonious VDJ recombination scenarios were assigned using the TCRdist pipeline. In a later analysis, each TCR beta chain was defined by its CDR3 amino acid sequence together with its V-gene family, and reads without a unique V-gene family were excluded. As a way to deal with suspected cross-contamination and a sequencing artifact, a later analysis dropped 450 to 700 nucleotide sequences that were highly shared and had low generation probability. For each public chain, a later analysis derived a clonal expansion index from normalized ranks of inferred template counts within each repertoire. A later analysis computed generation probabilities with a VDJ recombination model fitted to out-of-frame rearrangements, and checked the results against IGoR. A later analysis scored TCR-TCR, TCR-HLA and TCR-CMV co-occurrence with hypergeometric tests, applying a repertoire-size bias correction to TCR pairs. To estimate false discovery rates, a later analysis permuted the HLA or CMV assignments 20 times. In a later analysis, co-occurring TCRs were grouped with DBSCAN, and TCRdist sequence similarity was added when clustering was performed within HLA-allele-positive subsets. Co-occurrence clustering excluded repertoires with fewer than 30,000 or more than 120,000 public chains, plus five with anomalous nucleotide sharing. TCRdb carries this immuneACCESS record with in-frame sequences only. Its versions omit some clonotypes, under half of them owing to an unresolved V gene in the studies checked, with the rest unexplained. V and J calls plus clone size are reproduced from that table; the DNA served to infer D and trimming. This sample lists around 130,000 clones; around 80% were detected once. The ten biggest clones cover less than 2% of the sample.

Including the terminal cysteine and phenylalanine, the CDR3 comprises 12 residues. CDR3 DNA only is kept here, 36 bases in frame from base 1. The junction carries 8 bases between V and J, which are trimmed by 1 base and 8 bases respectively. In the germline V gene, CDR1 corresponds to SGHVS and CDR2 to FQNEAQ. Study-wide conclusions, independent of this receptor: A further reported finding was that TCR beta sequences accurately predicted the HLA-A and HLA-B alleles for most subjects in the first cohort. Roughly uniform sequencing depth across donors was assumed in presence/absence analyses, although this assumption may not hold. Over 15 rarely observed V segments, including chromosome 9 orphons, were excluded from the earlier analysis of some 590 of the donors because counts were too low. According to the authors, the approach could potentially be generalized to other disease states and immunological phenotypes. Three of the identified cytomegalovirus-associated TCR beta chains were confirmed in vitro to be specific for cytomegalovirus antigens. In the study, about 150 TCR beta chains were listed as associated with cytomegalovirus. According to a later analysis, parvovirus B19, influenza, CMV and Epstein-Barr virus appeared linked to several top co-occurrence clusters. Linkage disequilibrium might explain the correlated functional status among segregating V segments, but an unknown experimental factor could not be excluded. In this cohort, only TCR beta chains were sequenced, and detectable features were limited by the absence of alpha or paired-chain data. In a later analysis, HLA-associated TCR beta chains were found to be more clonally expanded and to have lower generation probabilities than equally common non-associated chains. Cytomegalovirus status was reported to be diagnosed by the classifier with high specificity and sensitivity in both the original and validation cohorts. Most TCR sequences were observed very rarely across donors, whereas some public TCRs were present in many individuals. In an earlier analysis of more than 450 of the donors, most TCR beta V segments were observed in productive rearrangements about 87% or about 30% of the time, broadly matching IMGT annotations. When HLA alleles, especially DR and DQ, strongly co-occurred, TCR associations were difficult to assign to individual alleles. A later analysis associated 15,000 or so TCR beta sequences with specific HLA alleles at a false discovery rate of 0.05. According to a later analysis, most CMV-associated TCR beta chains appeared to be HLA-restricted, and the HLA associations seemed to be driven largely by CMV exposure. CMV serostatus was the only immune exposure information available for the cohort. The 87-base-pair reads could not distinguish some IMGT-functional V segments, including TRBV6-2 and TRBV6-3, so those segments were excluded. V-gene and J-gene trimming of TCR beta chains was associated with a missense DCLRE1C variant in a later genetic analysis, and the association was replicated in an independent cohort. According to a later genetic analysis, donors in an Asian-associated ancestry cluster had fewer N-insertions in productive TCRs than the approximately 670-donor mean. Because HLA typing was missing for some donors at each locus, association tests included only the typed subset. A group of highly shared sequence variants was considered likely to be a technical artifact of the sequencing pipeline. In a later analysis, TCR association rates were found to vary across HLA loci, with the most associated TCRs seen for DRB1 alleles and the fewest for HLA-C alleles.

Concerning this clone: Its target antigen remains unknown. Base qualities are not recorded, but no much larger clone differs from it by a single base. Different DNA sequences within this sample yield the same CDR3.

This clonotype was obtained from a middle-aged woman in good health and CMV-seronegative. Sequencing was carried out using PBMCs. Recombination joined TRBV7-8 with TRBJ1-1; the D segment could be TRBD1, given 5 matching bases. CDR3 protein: CASSLVRGEAFF. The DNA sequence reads TGTGCCAGCAGCTTAGTCCGGGGGGAAGCTTTCTTT.